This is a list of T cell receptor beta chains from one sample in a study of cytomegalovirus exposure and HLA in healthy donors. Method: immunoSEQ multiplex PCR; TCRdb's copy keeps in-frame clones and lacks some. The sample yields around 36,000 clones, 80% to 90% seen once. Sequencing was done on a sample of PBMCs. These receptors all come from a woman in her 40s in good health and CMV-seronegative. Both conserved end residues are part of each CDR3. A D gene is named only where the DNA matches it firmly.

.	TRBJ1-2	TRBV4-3	CASSRGGGYGYTF	TGCGCCAGCAGCCGCGGGGGCGGCTATGGCTACACCTTC
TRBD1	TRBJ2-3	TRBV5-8	CASSLGGTGVLDTQYF	TGTGCCAGCAGCTTGGGCGGGACAGGGGTTTTAGATACGCAGTATTTT
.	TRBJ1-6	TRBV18	CASSPGLRSPLHF	TGTGCCAGCTCACCCGGACTTCGGTCACCCCTCCACTTT
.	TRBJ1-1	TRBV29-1	CSVKRTDRAFF	TGCAGCGTTAAAAGGACAGACAGAGCTTTCTTT
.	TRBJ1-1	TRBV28	CASSTQKSAFF	TGTGCCAGCAGCACTCAAAAGTCGGCTTTCTTT
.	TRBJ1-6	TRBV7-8	CASRTGENSPLHF	TGTGCCAGCAGGACAGGCGAAAATTCACCCCTCCACTTT
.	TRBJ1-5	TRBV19	CASRRVSNQPQHF	TGTGCCAGTAGGAGGGTTAGCAATCAGCCCCAGCATTTT
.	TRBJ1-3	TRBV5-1	CASSLTAGINTIYF	TGCGCCAGCAGCTTGACGGCAGGGATAAACACCATATATTTT
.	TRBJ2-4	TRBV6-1	CASKPGLAKNIQYF	TGTGCCAGCAAACCGGGACTAGCCAAAAACATTCAGTACTTC
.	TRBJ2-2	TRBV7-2	CASSFSGGELFF	TGTGCCAGCAGCTTCTCGGGCGGGGAGCTGTTTTTT